Below are 20 T cell receptor beta chains sequenced from a single sample in a study of long-term antiretroviral therapy in people with HIV. Survey-level immunoSEQ v3.0 assays were run. The data were produced by immunoSEQ multiplex PCR, yet TCRdb's version contains in-frame clones alone and is incomplete. The sample has about 20,000 clones, about four fifths seen once. This specimen consisted of unsorted PBMCs, obtained 0.6 years after starting antiretroviral therapy. The receptors originated from a woman aged 18-29 years with HIV.

The chain carries TRBV20-1 and TRBJ2-1, with TRBD1 as a possible D gene (5 bases). The V end lost 5 bases, the J end lost 9 bases, and 11 bases lay between the germline ends. The CDR3 is 11 amino acids. The germline CDR1 and CDR2 sequences are DFQATT and SNEGSKA (reference sequence). Here the CDR3 DNA reads TGCAGTGCTCACAGGACGGGTGAGCAGTTCTTC. As protein: CSAHRTGEQFF.

This clone was counted a few times. The rearrangement links TRBV21-1 to TRBJ1-1. TRBV21-1 is deemed a pseudogene. The length of the CDR3 is 18 residues. DNA for the CDR3: TGTGCCAGCAGCCTCGGTCAGGGTCCGGGGGGAGTGAACACTGAAGCTTTCTTT. It is translated as CASSLGQGPGGVNTEAFF.

The count of this clone is one. The chain joins TRBV5-1 to TRBJ2-3; 11 bases map to TRBD1. J lost 6 bases, V lost 4 bases, and 7 bases had no gene match. This CDR3 has 15 residues. Germline V gene lookup returns CDR1 SGHRS and CDR2 YFSETQ. The chain's CDR3 is CASSGRTGGGDTQYF. The CDR3 bases are TGCGCCAGCAGCGGACGGACAGGGGGCGGGGATACGCAGTATTTT.

CDR3 amino acids: CASSVTGANTEAFF. The CDR3 DNA reads TGTGCCAGTAGTGTCACAGGGGCGAACACTGAAGCTTTCTTT. The chain is built from TRBV19 and TRBJ1-1; 7 bases match TRBD1. V lost 5 bases and J lost 1; bases outside the gene matches: 4. Germline loops: CDR1 LNHDA, CDR2 SQIVND (reference sequence). The CDR3 runs to 14 residues.

Concerning this clone itself: At one end, the junction sequence differs from germline, possibly due to a read error. The rearrangement uses TRBV19 and TRBJ2-2; 15 positions match TRBD2. This CDR3 contains 17 residues. From germline, CDR1 is LNHDA and CDR2 SQIVND (reference sequence). CDR3 sequence: CASSVDRTSGRAGELFF. CDR3 DNA sequence: TGTGCCAGTAGTGTAGACCGGACTAGCGGGAGGGCCGGGGAGCTGTTTTTT.

The gene calls are TRBV4-3 and TRBJ2-7; 8 nucleotides match TRBD1. CDR3 length equals 15 residues. Germline CDR1 reads LGHNA; CDR2 reads YSLEER. V lost 2 bases to trimming and J lost 0 bases; unmatched junction nucleotides: 3. The CDR3 spells CASSQRTGSSYEQYF. The CDR3 DNA sequence: TGCGCCAGCAGCCAACGGACAGGGAGCTCCTACGAGCAGTACTTC.

CDR3 nucleotide sequence: TGTGCCAGCAGCGTTGAACAGAGAGGCTATGGCTACACCTTC. Its protein product is CASSVEQRGYGYTF. The genes are TRBV9 and TRBJ1-2; D is unclear. Trimming took 2 bases from V and 4 from J, leaving 12 bases between them. The germline gives CDR1 SGDLS, CDR2 YYNGEE. The CDR3 covers 14 residues.

The V gene is TRBV28, the J gene TRBJ1-5; maybe TRBD1 (5 bases). The CDR3 extends over 15 amino acids. V shed 6 bases and J shed 4 bases, with 16 bases lying between them. The V gene's germline CDR1 is MDHEN and CDR2 SYDVKM. DNA of the CDR3: TGTGCCAGCAGCCCTGAGGGACGGAAGAATCAGCCCCAGCATTTT. Translated: CASSPEGRKNQPQHF.

V is TRBV15 and J is TRBJ2-1; 8 positions agree with TRBD2. V shed 4 bases, J shed 1 base, and the junction held 3 bases outside the gene matches. Germline V gene data show CDR1 as LNHNV and CDR2 as YYDKDF (reference sequence). CDR3 length: 15 residues. CDR3 residues: CATSIGLASYNEQFF. The CDR3 DNA follows: TGTGCCACCAGCATCGGACTAGCTTCCTACAATGAGCAGTTCTTC.

The chain couples TRBV25-1 to TRBJ2-6; D remains ambiguous. Trimming stripped 6 bases from V and 2 bases from J, with 5 bases between. The germline V gene encodes CDR1 MGHDK and CDR2 SYGVNS. The CDR3 runs 13 residues. The CDR3 protein is CASSPTGANVLTF. In nucleotides, the CDR3 is TGTGCCAGCAGCCCAACTGGGGCCAACGTCCTGACTTTC.

The chain uses TRBV6-1 and TRBJ1-5; TRBD1 is a possible D gene (5 bases). Germline V gives CDR1 MNHNS, CDR2 SASEGT. V lost 1 base to trimming and J lost 11 bases, with 15 bases between them. The CDR3 covers 14 residues. The CDR3: CASSEVQASGAQHF. The CDR3 coding sequence is TGTGCCAGCAGTGAAGTACAGGCCTCGGGTGCCCAGCATTTT.

This chain joins TRBV27 and TRBJ2-7, with D possibly matching TRBD2 (5 bases). This CDR3 spans 14 amino acids. CDR1 and CDR2 from the germline V gene are MNHEY and SMNVEV (reference sequence). Trimming removed 8 bases from V and 5 bases from J, with 19 bases in between. Here the CDR3 DNA reads TGTGCCAGCCGCCGCCGGGGATGGATGGACGAGCAGTACTTC. Translating it yields CASRRRGWMDEQYF.

Only one count was recorded for this clone. V gene TRBV9 combines with J gene TRBJ2-7, with 10 nucleotides matching TRBD1. V lost 4 bases, J lost 7 bases, and 11 bases stayed unmatched. The CDR3 runs to 15 residues. The V gene's germline CDR1 is SGDLS and CDR2 YYNGEE. The DNA for the CDR3 is TGTGCCAGCAGCACCCAAGGGACAGGGGCGGGAGAGCAGTACTTC. Protein: CASSTQGTGAGEQYF.

The rearrangement joins TRBV7-2 to TRBJ1-1, with D perhaps matching TRBD1 (5 bases). Trimming took 7 bases from V and 0 from J, leaving 9 bases between them. Germline CDR1 SGHTA, CDR2 FQGNSA. This CDR3 region has 13 residues. CDR3 in DNA: TGTGCCAGCACCCGGACACTGAACACTGAAGCTTTCTTT. Protein product: CASTRTLNTEAFF.

The rearrangement joins TRBV7-9 to TRBJ1-1, with TRBD1 matching 9 bases. Trimming took 5 bases from V and 7 from J; bases not matched to a gene: 8. Germline loops: CDR1 SEHNR, CDR2 FQNEAQ (reference sequence). This CDR3 contains 14 residues. CDR3 nucleotide sequence: TGTGCCAGCAGCCCCGGGACAGGGTGGGGTGAAGCTTTCTTT. It encodes CASSPGTGWGEAFF.

The chain joins TRBV6-8 to TRBJ2-5; D remains unclear. Germline CDR1 MNHGY, CDR2 SAAAGT. The CDR3 is made up of 10 amino acids. V lost 6 bases and J 4 bases, leaving 3 bases between the germline ends. The DNA of the CDR3 is TGTGCCAGCAGCCGAGAGACCCAGTACTTC. Amino acids: CASSRETQYF.

This rearrangement joins TRBV11-2 to TRBJ1-3; D is uncertain. The CDR3 sequence is 15 residues long. V was trimmed by 5 bases and J by 0 bases, leaving 11 bases between them. Germline values: CDR1 SGHAT, CDR2 FQNNGV. The CDR3 protein is CASSHGDRSGNTIYF. The CDR3, as DNA: TGTGCCAGCAGCCACGGCGACCGCTCTGGAAACACCATATATTTT.

The chain joins TRBV2 to TRBJ2-1; D may correspond to TRBD1 or TRBD2 (6 bases each). The CDR3 contains 18 residues. Per germline, CDR1 SNHLY and CDR2 FYNNEI. Between the trimmed V and J ends, which lost 3 bases and 4 bases, there was a span of 22 bases. The CDR3 nucleotides are TGTGCCAGCAGTGATCCTGGGGGGCTAGCAATCTCATACAATGAGCAGTTCTTC. Translating gives CASSDPGGLAISYNEQFF. The variable domain in full, completed from reference TRBV2 and TRBJ2-1, reads EPEVTQTPSHQVTQMGQEVILRCVPISNHLYFYWYRQILGQKVEFLVSFYNNEISEKSEIFDDQFSVERPDGSNFTLKIRSTKLEDSAMYFCASSDPGGLAISYNEQFFGPGTRLTVL.

V gene TRBV5-1 combines with J gene TRBJ2-7, with a possible D match to TRBD1 (5 bases). This CDR3 spans 14 amino acids. Germline V gene sequence: CDR1 SGHRS, CDR2 YFSETQ. V was pared by 1 base and J by 2 bases, with 10 bases between. The CDR3 nucleotides read TGCGCCAGCAGCTTGACAGGCCAGACCTACGAGCAGTACTTC. Residues: CASSLTGQTYEQYF. Full variable domain (rest looked up from reference TRBV5-1 and TRBJ2-7): KAGVTQTPRYLIKTRGQQVTLSCSPISGHRSVSWYQQTPGQGLQFLFEYFSETQRNKGNFPGRFSGRQFSNSRSEMNVSTLELGDSALYLCASSLTGQTYEQYFGPGTRLTVT.

This clone appeared once. V is TRBV7-2 and J is TRBJ2-2, with a weak D call TRBD1 (5 bases). V dropped 6 bases and J dropped 0 bases, with 8 bases sitting between them. This CDR3 has 14 amino acids. Germline-derived CDR1 and CDR2 are SGHTA and FQGNSA. CDR3 in DNA: TGTGCCAGCAGGGTGACAGCGAACACCGGGGAGCTGTTTTTT. Encoded protein: CASRVTANTGELFF.